This is a list of T cell receptor beta chains from one sample in a study of OX40 agonist ivuxolimab in advanced cancers. Here immunoSEQ multiplex PCR was the method, and the copy in TCRdb shows in-frame clones only, minus some. The data hold over 95,000 clones, with 80% to 90% observed a single time. Source: CD4+ or CD8+ T cells sorted from blood, taken in a trial of the OX40 agonist ivuxolimab. The receptors come from an adult with an advanced solid tumor such as melanoma, head and neck, liver or kidney cancer. CDR3s leave out the opening cysteine and the closing phenylalanine or tryptophan. Each record gives: J gene, CDR3 length, V gene, CDR3 protein.

J: TRBJ1-5; length: 12; V: TRBV27; CDR3: ASSAGTGNQPQH
J: TRBJ2-5; length: 15; V: TRBV10-3; CDR3: AISESKSGGSRETQY
J: TRBJ1-2; length: 13; V: TRBV28; CDR3: ASSNKGGRNYGYT
J: TRBJ1-3; length: 15; V: TRBV7-2; CDR3: ASSFITGMMGRNTIY
J: TRBJ1-2; length: 12; V: TRBV6-6; CDR3: ASSYGEGGYGYT
J: TRBJ1-5; length: 11; V: TRBV11-2; CDR3: ASSLKADQPQH
J: TRBJ1-3; length: 13; V: TRBV6-5; CDR3: ASSRTADSGNTIY
J: TRBJ2-7; length: 11; V: TRBV29-1; CDR3: SVIQGGSYEQY
J: TRBJ2-1; length: 14; V: TRBV7-7; CDR3: ASSKSSSGGAVEQF
J: TRBJ1-1; length: 11; V: TRBV27; CDR3: ASSLRANTEAF
J: TRBJ1-1; length: 11; V: TRBV19; CDR3: ASSYREENEAF